This passage covers 6 T cell receptor beta chains from one sample sequenced in a study of blood T cell repertoires in COVID-19. Sequenced by immunoSEQ multiplex PCR; TCRdb stores in-frame clones only, minus some. Seen here are more than 300,000 clones, roughly four fifths observed once, and the top ten hold approximately 5%. The sequenced sample consisted of PBMCs or T cells enriched from blood (not recorded which). The origin of the receptors is a woman between 45 and 65 years old who had recovered from COVID-19.

The chain uses TRBV7-3 and TRBJ2-1, with 8 positions matching TRBD1. CDR3 length: 12 residues. Germline V gene lookup returns CDR1 SGHTA and CDR2 FQGTGA. V lost 5 bases and J lost 13; bases outside the gene matches: 7. The CDR3: CASSIDRGPQFF. CDR3 bases: TGTGCCAGCAGCATAGACAGGGGCCCCCAGTTCTTC.

V usage is TRBV4-1 and J usage is TRBJ2-3, with D possibly TRBD2 on 5 matching bases. With 0 bases removed from V and 9 bases from J, the gap between germline ends came to 16 bases. CDR3 length: 15 residues. Germline assignment: CDR1 MGHRA and CDR2 YSYEKL. The CDR3 sequence: CASSQEGDMRVTQYF. The CDR3 nucleotides are TGCGCCAGCAGCCAAGAGGGCGATATGAGGGTCACGCAGTATTTT.

The chain carries TRBV10-3 and TRBJ2-1; TRBD2 matches at 8 bases. Trimming at V came to 8 bases and at J to 1 base, leaving 7 bases not matched to a gene. Germline V gene data show CDR1 as ENHRY and CDR2 as SYGVKD. The CDR3 consists of 15 residues. The CDR3 DNA reads as TGTGCCATCCGCGGGACTAGTATGTCCTACAATGAGCAGTTCTTC. Amino acids: CAIRGTSMSYNEQFF.

This clone appeared a few times. The rearrangement joins TRBV5-5 to TRBJ1-2; D gene uncertain. The V gene lost 0 bases and the J gene lost 4 bases, with 16 bases spanning the gap. Per the germline V gene, CDR1 is SGHKS and CDR2 is YYEKEE (reference sequence). This CDR3 has 16 residues. DNA of the CDR3: TGTGCCAGCAGCTTGGCGGGCCGGGAGTGGGCCTATGGCTACACCTTC. Its translation: CASSLAGREWAYGYTF.

The chain joins TRBV5-1 to TRBJ1-1; D is perhaps TRBD1 (6 bases). With 4 bases removed from V and 2 bases from J, the gap between germline ends came to 15 bases. Germline CDR1 and CDR2: SGHRS and YFSETQ. The CDR3 length is 15 residues. This CDR3 is CASSIAGTQNTEAFF. In DNA, the CDR3 is TGCGCCAGCAGCATAGCCGGGACACAAAACACTGAAGCTTTCTTT. Based on the CDR3 plus reference TRBV5-1 and TRBJ1-1, the full variable domain is KAGVTQTPRYLIKTRGQQVTLSCSPISGHRSVSWYQQTPGQGLQFLFEYFSETQRNKGNFPGRFSGRQFSNSRSEMNVSTLELGDSALYLCASSIAGTQNTEAFFGQGTRLTVV.

The chain uses TRBV5-1 and TRBJ2-3; 15 nucleotides align to TRBD2. CDR3 length: 17 residues. V trimming: 3 bases; J trimming: 5 bases; junction bases outside the gene matches: 7. CDR1 and CDR2 (germline): SGHRS, YFSETQ. CDR3 residues: CASSSGLAGGPVDTQYF. CDR3 in DNA: TGCGCCAGCAGCTCCGGACTAGCGGGAGGGCCTGTAGATACGCAGTATTTT.